The source of this T cell receptor beta chain is a study of PD-1 blockade in classical Hodgkin lymphoma. Study outcomes and limitations: Factors driving the repertoire differences, possibly disease activity or prior therapy, remain undefined.

With regard to this clone: Its specificity is unknown.

The germline CDR1 and CDR2 sequences are MNHNY and SVGAGI (reference sequence). The ends were cut back, 8 bases at V and 0 bases at J, with 14 bases in the middle. The CDR3 is 14 amino acids. Data came from immunoSEQ multiplex PCR; TCRdb stores just in-frame clones and leaves some out. The sample lists nearly 25,000 clones, around 90% occurring once. Documented time point: newly diagnosed, previously untreated cHL patient sample. Out of thawed PBMCs, magnetic negative selection purified CD4+ T cells. Newly diagnosed classical Hodgkin lymphoma PBMCs, still untreated, provided the comparison samples. This clonotype was obtained from a human donor with classical Hodgkin lymphoma. The genes are TRBV6-6 and TRBJ2-7; D assignment may be TRBD1 or TRBD2 (6 bases each). Sequences were obtained from CD4+ T cells from blood. CDR3 amino acids: CASLGGKSSYEQYF. The CDR3 DNA follows: TGTGCCAGCCTGGGGGGCAAGAGCTCCTACGAGCAGTACTTC.